Listed here is a single TCR beta chain. Its antigen remains unknown. TCRdb ran MiXCR on the PCR reads. The data contain some 26,000 clones, around 3.5% of them seen just once; the ten biggest clones take up roughly 3.2%. No patient received treatment before thyroid surgery. This sample was included in a study of metastatic and nonmetastatic thyroid tumors. Whole-study context: Blood and tumor or nodule tissue repertoires from malignant and benign thyroid patients were compared. Study outcomes and limitations: Across blood and tumor, TCR beta diversity in malignant thyroid tumors was reportedly significantly higher than in benign nodules.

CDR1 and CDR2 from the germline V gene are MNHEY and SMNVEV (reference sequence). The CDR3 consists of 14 residues. Trimming at V came to 4 bases and at J to 4 bases, leaving 5 bases not matched to a gene. Sequencing was performed on blood. This TCR derives from a male donor with papillary thyroid cancer or a benign thyroid nodule (not recorded which). Some clones in this sample may be carry-over from other donors' samples. The V and J genes are TRBV27 and TRBJ1-2, with 8 bases fitting TRBD1. Written as DNA, the CDR3 is TGTGCCAGCAGTTCGGACAGGGCTGGCTATGGCTACACCTTC. Its protein product is CASSSDRAGYGYTF.